This T cell receptor (beta chain) comes out of a study of blood T cell repertoires in COVID-19. In the study overall: The samples span acute and convalescent COVID-19 from the United States, Italy and Spain.

Data came from immunoSEQ multiplex PCR; TCRdb stores just in-frame clones and leaves some out. Of 200,000 or so clones listed, about 88% are singletons. Trimming removed 1 base at V and 4 bases at J, with 13 bases between. This CDR3 comprises 16 residues. Germline CDR1 reads MRHNA; CDR2 reads SNTAGT. The sequence was obtained from a woman between 40 and 50 years old who had recovered from COVID-19. Sequences were obtained from peripheral blood. The chain recombines TRBV6-4 with TRBJ2-2; weak D call: TRBD1 (5 bases). The CDR3 loop is CASSDWAGMSTGELFF. The CDR3 coding sequence is TGTGCCAGCAGTGACTGGGCAGGGATGAGCACCGGGGAGCTGTTTTTT.